These 11 T cell receptor beta chains share one sample of origin, sequenced in a study of blood T cell repertoires in COVID-19 (TCRdb year 2020). The library was built by means of the immunoSEQ multiplex PCR assay. TCRdb holds this immuneACCESS table with in-frame rearrangements only. Some clones are missing; in checked studies, unresolved V genes explain under half, and the rest has no known cause. Recorded for this sample are about 76,000 clones; about 90% of them occurred a single time. Jointly, the top ten make up 5% to 6.5% of the sample. What was sequenced was peripheral blood. These receptors came from a man in his forties or fifties with active COVID-19.

Here the CDR3 DNA reads TGTGCCAGCAGCCCCGGAGGGGTCTATAATTCACCCCTCCACTTT. The encoded protein is CASSPGGVYNSPLHF. This sequence joins TRBV5-5 and TRBJ1-6, with a possible D match to TRBD1 (5 bases). The germline CDR1 and CDR2 sequences are SGHKS and YYEKEE (reference sequence). V shed 4 bases and J shed 3 bases, with 11 bases lying between them. The CDR3 contains 15 residues.

This clone was observed a few times. The V gene is TRBV12-5, the J gene TRBJ2-1, with 14 bases identical to TRBD2. Trimming removed 0 bases from V and 4 bases from J; junction bases left unmatched: 14. Germline V lookup: CDR1 LGHNT, CDR2 FRNRAP. The CDR3 is made up of 21 amino acids. The CDR3: CASGLVPLPGLAGERYNEQFF. For the CDR3, the DNA is TGTGCTAGTGGTTTGGTCCCCTTACCGGGACTAGCGGGGGAGCGGTACAATGAGCAGTTCTTC.

V gene TRBV30 combines with J gene TRBJ2-7; TRBD1 aligns across 7 bases. With V trimmed by 3 bases and J by 2 bases, 7 bases remained unmatched. Germline CDR1 is GTSNPN and CDR2 is SVGIG (reference sequence). The length of the CDR3 is 14 residues. The CDR3 protein is CAWRGYRGPYEQYF. CDR3 sequence (DNA): TGTGCCTGGAGGGGTTACAGGGGACCCTACGAGCAGTACTTC.

In DNA form, the CDR3 reads TGTGCCAGCAGCCAAGAGCCAGGGTTGGTGAACACTGAAGCTTTCTTT. The encoded protein is CASSQEPGLVNTEAFF. The rearrangement joins TRBV3-1 (or the pseudogene TRBV3-2) to TRBJ1-1, with D tentatively TRBD1 (5 bases). The CDR3 consists of 16 residues. Germline CDR1 is LGHDT and CDR2 is YNNKEL (reference sequence). The germline V and J ends were trimmed by 0 bases and 0 bases, with 11 bases remaining between them.

The sample holds one count of this clone. The chain couples TRBV28 to TRBJ1-4; TRBD1 might be the D (6 bases). Trimming shortened V by 3 bases and J by 8 bases, and 10 bases separated the two germline ends. The length of the CDR3 is 13 residues. Germline V gene lookup returns CDR1 MDHEN and CDR2 SYDVKM. The CDR3 here is CASSLGHNEKLFF. CDR3 DNA: TGTGCCAGCAGTTTGGGACATAACGAAAAACTGTTTTTT.

This chain uses TRBV4-3 with TRBJ2-2; 8 bases agree with TRBD1. Looked up from germline, CDR1 is LGHNA and CDR2 is YSLEER. CDR3 length equals 15 residues. Germline trimming cut 5 bases from V and 9 bases from J; bases unmatched to any gene: 11. For the CDR3, the DNA is TGCGCCAGCAGCGTACGACAGGGGACGGGGAGGGAGCTGTTTTTT. Amino acids: CASSVRQGTGRELFF.

The chain links TRBV6-2 or TRBV6-3 to TRBJ1-5; 7 nucleotides line up with TRBD1. The junction had 12 bases not matched to a gene; V was cut back by 4 bases and J by 15 bases. The CDR3 sequence is 13 residues long. Germline V lookup: CDR1 MNHEY, CDR2 SVGEGT. CDR3 sequence reads: CASSFTGTAYRHF. The CDR3 bases are TGTGCCAGCAGTTTCACCGGGACAGCCTACAGGCATTTT.

The genes are TRBV6-5 and TRBJ1-2; 7 positions match TRBD1. The CDR3 consists of 13 residues. CDR1 MNHEY and CDR2 SVGAGI come from the germline V gene. The ends lost 6 bases at V and 5 bases at J; junction bases unmatched: 6. CDR3: CASRQGFGYGYTF. DNA of the CDR3: TGTGCCAGCAGACAGGGGTTCGGGTATGGCTACACCTTC.

The gene calls are TRBV30 and TRBJ2-7; 7 nucleotides match TRBD2. This CDR3 has 16 amino acids. Germline assignment: CDR1 GTSNPN and CDR2 SVGIG (reference sequence). With V trimmed by 0 bases and J by 0 bases, 8 bases remained unmatched. CDR3 protein: CAWSVRSGVFSYEQYF. The CDR3 nucleotides are TGTGCCTGGAGTGTACGGAGCGGGGTCTTCTCCTACGAGCAGTACTTC. The variable domain in full, with the rest retrieved from reference TRBV30 and TRBJ2-7, is SQTIHQWPATLVQPVGSPLSLECTVEGTSNPNLYWYRQAAGRGLQLLFYSVGIGQISSEVPQNLSASRPQDRQFILSSKKLLLSDSGFYLCAWSVRSGVFSYEQYFGPGTRLTVT.

The chain recombines TRBV4-3 with TRBJ2-1, with TRBD1 matching over 9 bases. The CDR3 spans 16 residues. Trimming cost V 5 bases and J 8 bases; bases outside gene matches: 13. Germline CDR1 LGHNA, CDR2 YSLEER. The CDR3 here is CASSSAGTGWGDEQFF. In nucleotides, the CDR3 is TGCGCCAGCAGCTCCGCCGGGACAGGGTGGGGGGATGAGCAGTTCTTC.

V and J are TRBV6-2 or TRBV6-3 and TRBJ2-7; 7 bases line up with TRBD1. CDR1 and CDR2 from the germline V gene are MNHEY and SVGEGT. This CDR3 is 16 amino acids long. V shed 5 bases, J shed 2 bases, and the junction held 12 bases outside the gene matches. CDR3 in DNA: TGTGCCAGCAGTCAAGAACGGGACAGCCGTCCCTACGAGCAGTACTTC. It yields the protein CASSQERDSRPYEQYF.